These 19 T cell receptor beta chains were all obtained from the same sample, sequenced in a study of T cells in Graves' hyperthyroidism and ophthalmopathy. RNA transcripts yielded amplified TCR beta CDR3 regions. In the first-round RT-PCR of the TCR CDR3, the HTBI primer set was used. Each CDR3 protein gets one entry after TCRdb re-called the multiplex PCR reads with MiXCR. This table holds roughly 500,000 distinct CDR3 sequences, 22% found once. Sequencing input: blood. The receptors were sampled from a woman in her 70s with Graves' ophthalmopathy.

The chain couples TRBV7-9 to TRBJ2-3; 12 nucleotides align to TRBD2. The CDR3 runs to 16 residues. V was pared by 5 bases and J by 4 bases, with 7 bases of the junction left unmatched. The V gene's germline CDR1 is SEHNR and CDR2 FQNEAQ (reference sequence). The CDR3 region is CASSAGTSGHSDTQYF. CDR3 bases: TGTGCCAGCAGCGCAGGGACTAGCGGGCATTCAGATACGCAGTATTTT.

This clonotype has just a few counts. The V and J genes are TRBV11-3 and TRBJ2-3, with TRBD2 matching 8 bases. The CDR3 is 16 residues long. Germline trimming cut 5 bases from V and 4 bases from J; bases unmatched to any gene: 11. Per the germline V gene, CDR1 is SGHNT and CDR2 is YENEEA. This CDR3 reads CASSATSGRRADTQYF. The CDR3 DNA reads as TGTGCCAGCAGCGCTACTAGCGGACGACGTGCAGATACGCAGTATTTT.

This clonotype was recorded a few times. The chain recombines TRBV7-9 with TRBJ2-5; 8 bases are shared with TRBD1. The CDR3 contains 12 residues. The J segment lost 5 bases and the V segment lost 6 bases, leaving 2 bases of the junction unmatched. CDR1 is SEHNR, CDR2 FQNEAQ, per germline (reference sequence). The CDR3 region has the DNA TGTGCCAGCAGGACAGGGGCGGAGACCCAGTACTTC. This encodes CASRTGAETQYF.

The CDR3 DNA is TGTGCCAGCAGCTTAGGGAGCCCAGCGGAATTATACAATGAGCAGTTCTTC. This translates into CASSLGSPAELYNEQFF. The chain is built from TRBV11-2 and TRBJ2-1, with D possibly being TRBD2 (5 bases). V shed 1 base and J shed 4 bases, with 17 bases lying between them. The CDR3 consists of 17 residues. CDR1 is SGHAT and CDR2 is FQNNGV in the germline V gene.

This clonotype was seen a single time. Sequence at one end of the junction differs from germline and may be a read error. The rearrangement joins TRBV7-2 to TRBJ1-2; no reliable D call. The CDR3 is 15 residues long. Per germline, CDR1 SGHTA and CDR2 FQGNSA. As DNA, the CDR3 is TGTGCCGGCAGCTTAGTGCCGAGTATCGTGGATGGCTACACCTTC. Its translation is CAGSLVPSIVDGYTF.

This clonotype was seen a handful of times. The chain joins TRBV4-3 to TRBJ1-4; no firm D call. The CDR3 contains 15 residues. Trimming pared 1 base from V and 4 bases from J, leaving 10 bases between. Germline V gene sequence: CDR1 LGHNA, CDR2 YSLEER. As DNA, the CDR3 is TGCGCCAGCAGCCAAGCCGGGAGGTATAATGAAAAACTGTTTTTT. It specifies CASSQAGRYNEKLFF.

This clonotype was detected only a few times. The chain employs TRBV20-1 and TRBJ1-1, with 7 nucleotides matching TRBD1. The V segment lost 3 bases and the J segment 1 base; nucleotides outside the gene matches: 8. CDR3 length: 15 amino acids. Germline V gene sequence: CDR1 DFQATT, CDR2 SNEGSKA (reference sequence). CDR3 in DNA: TGCAGTGCTAGCACAGGGGCGGGTTGGAACACTGAAGCTTTCTTT. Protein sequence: CSASTGAGWNTEAFF.

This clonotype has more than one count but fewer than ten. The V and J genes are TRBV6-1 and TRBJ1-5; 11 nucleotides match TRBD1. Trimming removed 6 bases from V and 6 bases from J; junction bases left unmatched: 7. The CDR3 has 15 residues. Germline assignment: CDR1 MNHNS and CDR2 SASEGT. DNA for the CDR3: TGTGCCAGCAGCCCCGGACAGGGGGCAAGTCAGCCCCAGCATTTT. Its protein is CASSPGQGASQPQHF.

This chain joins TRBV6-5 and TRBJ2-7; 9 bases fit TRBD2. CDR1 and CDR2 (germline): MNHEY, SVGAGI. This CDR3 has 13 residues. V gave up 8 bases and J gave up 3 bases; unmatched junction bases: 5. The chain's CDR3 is CASDVTSGYEQYF. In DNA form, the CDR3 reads TGTGCCAGCGACGTGACTAGCGGCTACGAGCAGTACTTC.

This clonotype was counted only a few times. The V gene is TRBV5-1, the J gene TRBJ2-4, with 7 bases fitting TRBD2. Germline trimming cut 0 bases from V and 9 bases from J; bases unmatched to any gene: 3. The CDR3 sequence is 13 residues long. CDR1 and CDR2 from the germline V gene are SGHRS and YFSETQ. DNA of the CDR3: TGCGCCAGCAGCTTGGGTTCGGGGGGCATTCAGTACTTC. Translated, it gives CASSLGSGGIQYF. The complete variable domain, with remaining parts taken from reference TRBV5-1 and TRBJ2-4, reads KAGVTQTPRYLIKTRGQQVTLSCSPISGHRSVSWYQQTPGQGLQFLFEYFSETQRNKGNFPGRFSGRQFSNSRSEMNVSTLELGDSALYLCASSLGSGGIQYFGAGTRLSVL.

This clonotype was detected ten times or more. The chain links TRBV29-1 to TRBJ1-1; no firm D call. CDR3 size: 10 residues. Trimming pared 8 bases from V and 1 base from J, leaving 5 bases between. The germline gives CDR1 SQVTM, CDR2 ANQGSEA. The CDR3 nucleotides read TGCAGCTGGGCGAACACTGAAGCTTTCTTT. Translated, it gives CSWANTEAFF.

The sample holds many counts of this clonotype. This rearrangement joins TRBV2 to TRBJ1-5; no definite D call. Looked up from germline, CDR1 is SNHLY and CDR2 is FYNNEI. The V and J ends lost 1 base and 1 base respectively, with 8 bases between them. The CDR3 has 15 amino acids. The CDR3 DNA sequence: TGTGCCAGCAGTGAAGAGACTTTAAGCAATCAGCCCCAGCATTTT. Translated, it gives CASSEETLSNQPQHF.

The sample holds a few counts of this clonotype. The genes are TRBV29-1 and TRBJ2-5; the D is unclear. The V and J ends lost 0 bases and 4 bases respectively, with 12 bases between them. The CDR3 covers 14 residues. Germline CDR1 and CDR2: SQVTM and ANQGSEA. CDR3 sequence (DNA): TGCAGCGTTGAAGAGTCCTCCGTTGGAGAGACCCAGTACTTC. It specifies CSVEESSVGETQYF.

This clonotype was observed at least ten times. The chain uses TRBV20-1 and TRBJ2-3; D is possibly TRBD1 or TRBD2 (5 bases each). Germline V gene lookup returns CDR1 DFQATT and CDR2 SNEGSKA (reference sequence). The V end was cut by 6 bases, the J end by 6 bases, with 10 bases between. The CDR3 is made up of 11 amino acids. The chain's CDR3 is CSAQWGDTQYF. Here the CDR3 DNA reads TGCAGTGCGCAGTGGGGGGATACGCAGTATTTT.

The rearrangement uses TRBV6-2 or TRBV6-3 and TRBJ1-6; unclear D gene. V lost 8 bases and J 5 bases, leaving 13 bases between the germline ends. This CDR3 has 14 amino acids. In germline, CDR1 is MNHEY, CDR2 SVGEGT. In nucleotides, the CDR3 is TGTGCCAGCCTTTCCGAGGCCCATAATTCACCCCTCCACTTT. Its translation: CASLSEAHNSPLHF.

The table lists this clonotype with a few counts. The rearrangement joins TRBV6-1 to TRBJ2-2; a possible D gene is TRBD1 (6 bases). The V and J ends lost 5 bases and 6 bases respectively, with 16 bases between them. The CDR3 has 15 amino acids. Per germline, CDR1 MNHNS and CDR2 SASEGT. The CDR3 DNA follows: TGTGCCAGCAGTACCCTACAGGGATTTTCCGGGGAGCTGTTTTTT. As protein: CASSTLQGFSGELFF.

In nucleotides, the CDR3 is TGTGCCAGTAGAGTACCGGCGACAACCGGGAAACTGTTTTTT. It yields the protein CASRVPATTGKLFF. The rearrangement links TRBV19 to TRBJ2-2; the D gene is possibly TRBD2 (5 bases). The CDR3 spans 14 residues. V gave up 6 bases and J gave up 14 bases, with 22 bases separating them. Per the germline V gene, CDR1 is LNHDA and CDR2 is SQIVND (reference sequence).

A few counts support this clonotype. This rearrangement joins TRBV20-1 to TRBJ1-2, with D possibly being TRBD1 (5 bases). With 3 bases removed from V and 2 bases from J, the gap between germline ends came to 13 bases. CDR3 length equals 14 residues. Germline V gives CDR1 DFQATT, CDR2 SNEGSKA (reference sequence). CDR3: CSARGGRLNYGYTF. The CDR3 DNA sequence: TGCAGTGCTAGGGGGGGTAGGCTGAACTATGGCTACACCTTC.

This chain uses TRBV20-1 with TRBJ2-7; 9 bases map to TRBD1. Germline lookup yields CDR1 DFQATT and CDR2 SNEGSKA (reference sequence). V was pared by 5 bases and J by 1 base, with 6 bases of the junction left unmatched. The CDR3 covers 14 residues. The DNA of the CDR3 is TGCAGTGCTCTCGGGACAGGGCATTCCTACGAGCAGTACTTC. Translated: CSALGTGHSYEQYF.